Sequencing of this T cell receptor beta chain was carried out in a study of CD8 T cells in ankylosing spondylitis. Preparation of TCR beta libraries was done by quantitative 5'-RACE with molecular barcodes. MiXCR was run by TCRdb on the 5' RACE reads, yielding one entry per CDR3 protein. The sample lists 200,000 to 250,000 distinct CDR3 sequences, 18% seen once, with approximately 42% in the top ten. Trimming took off 5 bases at V and 3 bases at J, with 11 bases between the two ends. The V gene's germline CDR1 is MDHEN and CDR2 SYDVKM. The CDR3 loop spans 14 amino acids. Study-wide results and limits: Seven to nine highly homologous variants made up a TCR beta motif, and this motif appeared characteristic of ankylosing spondylitis blood.

This clonotype was recorded a few times. No antigen is known for it. The sample was blood, either unsorted or a sorted T cell fraction (not recorded which). The chain recombines TRBV28 with TRBJ1-5; no firm D call. This clonotype originated in a male donor with ankylosing spondylitis. Here the CDR3 reads CASSPQMNNQPQHF. The CDR3 DNA reads TGTGCCAGCAGTCCTCAGATGAACAATCAGCCCCAGCATTTT.